One and the same sample provided the 9 T cell receptor beta chains below, sequenced in a study of T cell clones after liver transplantation. Here immunoSEQ multiplex PCR was the method, and the copy in TCRdb shows in-frame clones only, minus some. The sample includes roughly 100,000 clones, around 84% of them seen just once. This sample comprised CD4+ T cells from blood, obtained roughly 50 months after liver transplant. Receptors were obtained from a human patient who received a liver transplant. The graft donor may have contributed some T cells.

This clone has only a few counts. The rearrangement uses TRBV11-2 and TRBJ1-6; D uncertain. V dropped 4 bases and J dropped 7 bases, with 5 bases sitting between them. CDR3 size: 12 residues. CDR1 is SGHAT and CDR2 is FQNNGV in the germline V gene. CDR3 coding DNA: TGTGCCAGCAGCTCCCGAAATTCACCCCTCCACTTT. Translated, it gives CASSSRNSPLHF.

The chain carries TRBV10-3 and TRBJ2-7; tentatively, D is TRBD1 (5 bases). The V end was cut by 6 bases, the J end by 7 bases, with 10 bases between. Germline V gene sequence: CDR1 ENHRY, CDR2 SYGVKD. The CDR3 is made up of 11 amino acids. The CDR3 DNA follows: TGTGCCATCAGCCGGGCAGGGGAGCAGTACTTC. It encodes CAISRAGEQYF.

J is TRBJ2-3 and V is TRBV6-1, with 8 bases fitting TRBD2. CDR1 and CDR2 from the germline V gene are MNHNS and SASEGT. Unmatched junction bases numbered 6, after V lost 4 bases and J lost 0 bases. The CDR3 sequence is 16 residues long. CDR3 sequence reads: CASSVLLAASTDTQYF. The CDR3 DNA is TGTGCCAGCAGTGTTCTACTAGCGGCTAGCACAGATACGCAGTATTTT.

J is TRBJ1-2 and V is TRBV30; D call uncertain. V lost 4 bases and J 8 bases, leaving 17 bases between the germline ends. CDR3 length: 13 residues. Germline-derived CDR1 and CDR2 are GTSNPN and SVGIG (reference sequence). The CDR3 loop is CAWMTKAVFGYTF. CDR3 DNA: TGTGCCTGGATGACTAAGGCGGTCTTCGGCTACACCTTC.

The chain carries TRBV19 and TRBJ1-2, with D unresolved. The ends were cut back, 6 bases at V and 5 bases at J, with 16 bases in the middle. Looked up from germline, CDR1 is LNHDA and CDR2 is SQIVND (reference sequence). The CDR3 loop spans 14 amino acids. The CDR3 is CASSPRQREYGYTF. Here the CDR3 DNA reads TGTGCCAGTAGCCCTCGGCAACGGGAGTATGGCTACACCTTC.

This rearrangement joins TRBV29-1 to TRBJ2-1; no clear D gene. This CDR3 spans 11 amino acids. Germline V lookup: CDR1 SQVTM, CDR2 ANQGSEA. This chain's CDR3 is CTFCIGHEQFF. CDR3 coding DNA: TGCACCTTTTGTATCGGGCATGAGCAGTTCTTC.

Many counts were recorded for this clone. The V gene is TRBV19, the J gene TRBJ2-5; D is perhaps TRBD2 (5 bases). Trimming shortened V by 6 bases and J by 5 bases, and 10 bases separated the two germline ends. The CDR3 length is 12 residues. The V gene's germline CDR1 is LNHDA and CDR2 SQIVND (reference sequence). CDR3 protein: CASRQSGETQYF. Here the CDR3 DNA reads TGTGCCAGTAGACAATCGGGGGAGACCCAGTACTTC.

This chain links TRBV27 with TRBJ1-4; possible D gene TRBD1, 6 bases. Germline V lookup: CDR1 MNHEY, CDR2 SMNVEV (reference sequence). V was trimmed by 6 bases and J by 3 bases, leaving 14 bases between them. The CDR3 spans 15 residues. The CDR3 DNA is TGTGCCAGCAGAGGAGGGGGTTTGTCTAATGAAAAACTGTTTTTT. It encodes CASRGGGLSNEKLFF.

This clone occurred a few times. The chain links TRBV7-2 to TRBJ1-2; 11 positions match TRBD1. The ends lost 0 bases at V and 0 bases at J; junction bases unmatched: 6. In germline, CDR1 is SGHTA, CDR2 FQGNSA. This CDR3 region has 18 residues. Here the CDR3 DNA reads TGTGCCAGCAGCTTAGCGCCGGGACAGGGGGGTACTAACTATGGCTACACCTTC. Its translation is CASSLAPGQGGTNYGYTF.